This T cell receptor beta chain was obtained from a study of blood T cell repertoires in COVID-19. In the study overall: The study drew acute and convalescent COVID-19 samples from the United States, Italy and Spain.

As processed by the authors: The assay estimated nucleated cells by amplifying reference gene primers. Clones were sequenced by immunoSEQ multiplex PCR, and TCRdb holds only the in-frame ones, with some missing. D and trimming were read from the DNA, whereas the V and J calls and clone size are those reported in that table. The sample carries about 350,000 clones, about nine tenths recorded once. The CDR3 extends over 15 amino acids. CDR1 and CDR2 (germline): SGHAT, FQNNGV. V gave up 1 base and J gave up 5 bases, with 13 bases separating them. The genes are TRBV11-2 and TRBJ2-3; D unresolved. This receptor was taken from a woman aged 45-65 years with COVID-19, enrolled during active disease. The specimen was peripheral blood. The CDR3 loop reads CASSLGQVVGDTQYF. CDR3 DNA sequence: TGTGCCAGCAGCTTAGGGCAGGTTGTCGGAGATACGCAGTATTTT.